The 21 T cell receptor beta chains given below trace back to one sample, sequenced in a study of tumor-infiltrating lymphocytes in primary liver carcinoma. Priming with a constant-region primer yielded TCR beta cDNA from 500 ng total RNA. ARM-PCR was slightly modified, and three nested multiplex PCR rounds with it gave rise to the TCR beta libraries. Use of TRBV1-TRBV30 forward primers with a C-beta reverse primer characterized the first two PCR rounds, which lasted 10 cycles each. TCRdb independently ran MiXCR on the multiplex PCR reads; one entry per CDR3 protein. Here the sample spans 300,000 to 400,000 distinct CDR3 sequences, approximately 64% being singletons. The blood RNA (from unsorted whole blood) was obtained, and germline DNA was also extracted. The sequencing sample was made of peripheral blood. The source of these receptors is a middle-aged man with primary liver carcinoma and hepatitis B virus infection.

For this clonotype: Mismatch with germline at one junction end may stem from a read error. This sequence joins TRBV5-6 and TRBJ1-5; maybe TRBD1 (6 bases). This CDR3 contains 16 residues. Germline loops: CDR1 SGHDT, CDR2 YYEEEE. CDR3 nucleotide sequence: TGTGTCAGCAGCTCTTTGACAGGTGGGGGCAATCAGCCCCAGCATTTT. Translated, it gives CVSSSLTGGGNQPQHF.

This clonotype was counted a single time. This may come from a read error, since a much larger clone is one base off. The genes are TRBV6-5 and TRBJ2-7; no clear D gene. CDR3 size: 14 residues. Germline V gene lookup returns CDR1 MNHEY and CDR2 SVGAGI. CDR3 nucleotide sequence: TGTGCCAGCAGTTACTCAGTAGAGTTCTACGAGCATTACTTC. Protein product: CASSYSVEFYEHYF.

The chain joins TRBV11-2 to TRBJ2-5, with TRBD2 identical over 11 bases. Trimming took 6 bases from V and 2 from J; bases not matched to a gene: 8. CDR1 is SGHAT, CDR2 FQNNGV, per germline. The CDR3 is 16 amino acids. This CDR3 is CASSPTGTSGQETQYF. CDR3 DNA sequence: TGTGCCAGCAGTCCAACCGGGACTAGCGGTCAAGAGACCCAGTACTTC.

The CDR3 nucleotides are TGTGCCAGCAGCTTGGAGCCTAGCGGGATGGATACGCAGTATTTT. This codes for CASSLEPSGMDTQYF. The chain employs TRBV5-4 and TRBJ2-3; 9 bases align to TRBD2. The CDR3 runs 15 residues. V lost 0 bases to trimming and J lost 6 bases; unmatched junction nucleotides: 5. Per the germline V gene, CDR1 is SGHNT and CDR2 is YYREEE (reference sequence).

This clonotype has ten or more counts. The chain uses TRBV4-1 and TRBJ2-7; the D is unclear. The CDR3 has 11 amino acids. Between the trimmed V and J ends, which lost 2 bases and 7 bases, there was a span of 6 bases. Looked up from germline, CDR1 is MGHRA and CDR2 is YSYEKL. DNA for the CDR3: TGCGCCAGCAGCCAATCGGGTGAGCAGTACTTC. Translated, it gives CASSQSGEQYF.

Concerning this clonotype itself: Because it lacks the conserved phenylalanine or tryptophan at the end, this CDR3 is likely a read error. The V gene is TRBV29-1, the J gene TRBJ1-2; D gene unclear. The CDR3 loop spans 11 amino acids. V was clipped by 4 bases and J by 6 bases, with 9 bases between them. Per the germline V gene, CDR1 is SQVTM and CDR2 is ANQGSEA. The CDR3 sequence: CSVVYGNGYTS. The CDR3, as DNA: TGCAGCGTTGTCTATGGGAATGGCTACACCTCC.

This clonotype was picked up many times. The chain is built from TRBV6-5 and TRBJ2-7; weak D call: TRBD2 (5 bases). The CDR3 covers 15 residues. V dropped 8 bases and J dropped 2 bases, with 19 bases sitting between them. The germline gives CDR1 MNHEY, CDR2 SVGAGI. The CDR3 sequence is CASAKGWQEAYEQYF. For the CDR3, the DNA is TGTGCCAGCGCTAAGGGTTGGCAGGAGGCCTACGAGCAGTACTTC.

This clonotype was counted only a few times. The rearrangement joins TRBV7-9 to TRBJ1-1; unclear D gene. The length of the CDR3 is 16 residues. V lost 8 bases to trimming and J lost 1 base, with 20 bases between them. The germline V gene encodes CDR1 SEHNR and CDR2 FQNEAQ (reference sequence). DNA of the CDR3: TGTGCCAGCTCCCCCAGAGGCGGGGAACAGAACACTGAAGCTTTCTTT. Translated, it gives CASSPRGGEQNTEAFF.

This clonotype was counted only a few times. The rearrangement joins TRBV30 to TRBJ1-5; D may be TRBD1 (6 bases). The V end lost 0 bases, the J end lost 1 base, and 10 bases lay between the germline ends. Per germline, CDR1 GTSNPN and CDR2 SVGIG (reference sequence). This CDR3 is built from 15 residues. For the CDR3, the DNA is TGTGCCTGGAGTGTAGGGCAGGGGAGCAATCAGCCCCAGCATTTT. Translated, it gives CAWSVGQGSNQPQHF. The variable domain in full, with the rest retrieved from reference TRBV30 and TRBJ1-5, is SQTIHQWPATLVQPVGSPLSLECTVEGTSNPNLYWYRQAAGRGLQLLFYSVGIGQISSEVPQNLSASRPQDRQFILSSKKLLLSDSGFYLCAWSVGQGSNQPQHFGDGTRLSIL.

Remarks on this clonotype: A junction boundary mismatches the germline segment, possibly from a read error. V usage is TRBV6-6 and J usage is TRBJ1-5; TRBD1 might be the D (6 bases). The CDR3 has 14 residues. The germline CDR1 and CDR2 sequences are MNHNY and SVGAGI (reference sequence). CDR3: CTSNYNRVDQPQHF. The CDR3 DNA follows: TGTACCAGCAACTACAACAGGGTTGATCAGCCCCAGCATTTT.

There are a few counts of this clonotype. A much larger clone lies a single base off, so this may be a read error. The gene calls are TRBV29-1 and TRBJ2-5; D is unclear. CDR3 length: 12 residues. Germline CDR1 is SQVTM and CDR2 is ANQGSEA. V was clipped by 4 bases and J by 5 bases, with 11 bases between them. CDR3 loop: CSVGRTRETQYF. Written as DNA, the CDR3 is TGCAGCGTTGGCAGGACGCGGGAGACCCAGTACTTC.

Comment on this clonotype: Likely a read error: the CDR3 ends without its conserved phenylalanine or tryptophan. The limits of the CDR3 on the DNA are not certain, so only TCRdb's listed CDR3 is given. This chain connects TRBV11-2 to TRBJ2-5. The CDR3 comprises 12 residues, both ends counted. The germline V gene has CDR1 SGHAT and CDR2 FQNNGV. The CDR3 reads CASRFEGETQYL.

Worth noting for this clonotype: Possible read error: a much larger clone is one base away. The V gene is TRBV4-1, the J gene TRBJ1-1, with D tentatively TRBD1 (5 bases). Looked up from germline, CDR1 is MGHRA and CDR2 is YSYEKL. The CDR3 runs to 14 residues. V lost 4 bases and J 5 bases, leaving 14 bases between the germline ends. The CDR3 region is CASSRDRGGTEAFF. CDR3 coding DNA: TGCGCCAGCAGCCGAGATCGCGGGGGGACTGAAGCTTTCTTT.

Regarding this clonotype: Likely a read error: the CDR3 ends without its conserved phenylalanine or tryptophan. No DNA is shown, since the ends of the CDR3 on it are uncertain; the CDR3 is the one TCRdb lists. The V and J genes are TRBV11-2 and TRBJ2-1; the table's D call, TRBD1, has no DNA check behind it. Germline V gives CDR1 SGHAT, CDR2 FQNNGV. The CDR3 extends over 15 residues, inclusive of both ends. The CDR3 here is CASSMIGTRYNEQLI.

Concerning this clonotype: One base away lies a much larger clone, so this may be a sequencing read error. J is TRBJ2-7 and V is TRBV6-6, with D uncertain. CDR1 is MNHNY, CDR2 SVGAGI, per germline (reference sequence). V was clipped by 8 bases and J by 4 bases, with 15 bases between them. CDR3 length: 13 residues. Here the CDR3 reads CASSNTGPYEQYF. DNA for the CDR3: TGTGCCAGCTCTAATACCGGTCCATACGAGCAGTACTTC.

The J gene is TRBJ2-7, the V gene TRBV10-3; TRBD2 matches at 7 bases. The CDR3 is made up of 15 amino acids. V was clipped by 3 bases and J by 8 bases; unmatched bases: 13. In germline, CDR1 is ENHRY, CDR2 SYGVKD. CDR3 nucleotide sequence: TGTGCCATCAGTGACCCGACTAGCTGGAGTCCCCAGCAGTACTTC. Protein: CAISDPTSWSPQQYF.

This clonotype was detected only once. A clone one base away is much larger, so this may be a read error. This rearrangement joins TRBV4-2 to TRBJ2-5, with 7 positions matching TRBD2. V gave up 0 bases and J gave up 9 bases; unmatched junction bases: 10. From germline, CDR1 is LGHNA and CDR2 YNFKEQ. The length of the CDR3 is 15 residues. The CDR3 coding sequence is TGTGCCAGCAGCCAAGATGTGGGGCGCCGGGAGGCCCAGTACTTC. This sequence encodes CASSQDVGRREAQYF.

Turning to this clonotype: At one of its ends the junction is not consistent with the germline gene, which may arise from a read error. V and J are TRBV11-2 and TRBJ2-3, with D perhaps given as TRBD1 or TRBD2 (5 bases each). CDR3 length: 16 residues. CDR1 SGHAT and CDR2 FQNNGV come from the germline V gene. The CDR3 DNA sequence: TGTGCCAGTAGCACCAGGGACGGAAAATACACAGATACGCAGTGTTTT. It yields the protein CASSTRDGKYTDTQCF. Full variable domain (remainder filled in from reference TRBV11-2 and TRBJ2-3): EAGVAQSPRYKIIEKRQSVAFWCNPISGHATLYWYQQILGQGPKLLIQFQNNGVVDDSQLPKDRFSAERLKGVDSTLKIQPAKLEDSAVYLCASSTRDGKYTDTQCFGPGTRLTVL.

As to this clonotype: At one end, the junction sequence differs from germline, possibly due to a read error. CDR3 sequence reads: CSSQRIQGDQPQHF. The CDR3 region has the DNA TGTTCCAGCCAGCGTATTCAGGGGGATCAGCCCCAGCATTTT. The rearrangement joins TRBV4-2 to TRBJ1-5; 7 bases match TRBD1. The V gene's germline CDR1 is LGHNA and CDR2 YNFKEQ. CDR3 length: 14 amino acids.

The V gene is TRBV24-1, the J gene TRBJ2-7; a weak D match, TRBD1 (5 bases). V dropped 3 bases and J dropped 2 bases, with 7 bases sitting between them. Germline V gives CDR1 KGHDR, CDR2 SFDVKD. CDR3 length: 13 residues. The CDR3 region has the DNA TGTGCCACCAGTGATCAGGGCGCCTACGAGCAGTACTTC. It encodes CATSDQGAYEQYF.

This clonotype was recorded many times. The gene calls are TRBV12-3 or TRBV12-4 and TRBJ1-5; 10 bases are shared with TRBD1. The CDR3 is 15 residues long. V dropped 6 bases and J dropped 2; count of bases not matched to a gene: 4. The chain's CDR3 is CASRLGQGGNQPQHF. Written as DNA, the CDR3 is TGTGCCAGCAGACTCGGACAGGGGGGCAATCAGCCCCAGCATTTT.